The clone carrying this T cell receptor beta chain showed up just a few times. Its antigen is currently unknown. The treatment: oral pan-JAK inhibitor, 5-10 mg twice daily. The V gene's germline CDR1 is MNHEY and CDR2 SMNVEV (reference sequence). Trimming took 5 bases from V and 0 from J, leaving 8 bases between them. This CDR3 has 14 residues. RNA was isolated and reverse transcribed to cDNA, the sequencing template. Method: immunoSEQ multiplex PCR; TCRdb's copy keeps in-frame clones and lacks some. The table includes some 110,000 clones, around 50% detected once. The entry originates in a study of CD8+ T cells in alopecia areata. Study-wide points: In scalp samples, resident alphabeta T cells of normal skin are also sequenced.

Sequenced here: CD8+ T cells sorted from blood, sampled at week 24, from a patient treated with tofacitinib. The sequence was collected from a human donor with alopecia areata. This chain connects TRBV27 to TRBJ1-5; D perhaps matches TRBD1 (6 bases). CDR3 protein: CASSNRDSNQPQHF. The CDR3 nucleotides read TGTGCCAGCAGTAACAGGGATAGCAATCAGCCCCAGCATTTT.